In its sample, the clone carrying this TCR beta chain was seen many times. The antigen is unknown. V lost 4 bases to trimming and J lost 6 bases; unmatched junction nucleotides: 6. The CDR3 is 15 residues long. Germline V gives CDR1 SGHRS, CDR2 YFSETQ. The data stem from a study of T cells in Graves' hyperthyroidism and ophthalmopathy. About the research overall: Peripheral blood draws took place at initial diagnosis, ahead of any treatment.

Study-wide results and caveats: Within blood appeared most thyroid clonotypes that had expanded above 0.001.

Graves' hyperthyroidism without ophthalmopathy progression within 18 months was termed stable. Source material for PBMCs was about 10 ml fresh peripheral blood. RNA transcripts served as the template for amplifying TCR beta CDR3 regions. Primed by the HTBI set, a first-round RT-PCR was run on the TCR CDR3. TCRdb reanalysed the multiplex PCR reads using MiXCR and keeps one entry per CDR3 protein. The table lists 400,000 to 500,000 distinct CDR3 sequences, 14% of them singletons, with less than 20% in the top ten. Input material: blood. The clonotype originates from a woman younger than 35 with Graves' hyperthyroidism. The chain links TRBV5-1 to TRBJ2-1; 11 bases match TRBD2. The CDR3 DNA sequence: TGCGCCAGCAGCCGACGACTAGCGGGGAGCAATGAGCAGTTCTTC. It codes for CASSRRLAGSNEQFF. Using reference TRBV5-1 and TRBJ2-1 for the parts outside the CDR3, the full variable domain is KAGVTQTPRYLIKTRGQQVTLSCSPISGHRSVSWYQQTPGQGLQFLFEYFSETQRNKGNFPGRFSGRQFSNSRSEMNVSTLELGDSALYLCASSRRLAGSNEQFFGPGTRLTVL.